This entry lists 20 T cell receptor beta chains sequenced from one sample in a study of T cells in Graves' hyperthyroidism and ophthalmopathy. Amplified regions were TCR beta CDR3 sequences from RNA transcripts. HTBI primers were employed in a first-round RT-PCR of the TCR CDR3. TCRdb redid the calling of the multiplex PCR reads with MiXCR, one entry per CDR3 protein. The sample holds around 700,000 distinct CDR3 sequences, around 20% seen once. The sequenced sample consisted of blood. These receptors were collected from a woman aged 45-65 years with Graves' hyperthyroidism that later progressed to Graves' ophthalmopathy.

Only a few counts were recorded for this clonotype. The chain links TRBV6-1 to TRBJ2-7; 7 bases are a match to TRBD1. V shed 4 bases, J shed 0 bases, and the junction held 6 bases outside the gene matches. Germline CDR1 reads MNHNS; CDR2 reads SASEGT. The CDR3 length is 15 residues. The CDR3 region is CASSAATGSSYEQYF. In nucleotides, the CDR3 is TGTGCCAGCAGTGCAGCGACAGGGAGCTCCTACGAGCAGTACTTC.

This CDR3 reads CASTPRREGANTDTQYF. CDR3 bases: TGTGCCAGCACCCCAAGGCGGGAGGGGGCTAACACAGATACGCAGTATTTT. This chain uses TRBV7-9 with TRBJ2-3, with 9 bases fitting TRBD2. The CDR3 spans 17 residues. CDR1 is SEHNR and CDR2 is FQNEAQ in the germline V gene (reference sequence). Trimming removed 7 bases from V and 2 bases from J; junction bases left unmatched: 13.

The table lists this clonotype with many counts. The gene calls are TRBV11-1 and TRBJ2-2, with 11 bases lining up with TRBD2. Germline CDR1 SGHAT, CDR2 FQDESV (reference sequence). This CDR3 comprises 16 residues. V lost 4 bases, J lost 3 bases, and 4 bases stayed unmatched. The CDR3 sequence: CASSSTSGEYTGELFF. The CDR3, as DNA: TGTGCCAGCAGCTCGACTAGCGGGGAATACACCGGGGAGCTGTTTTTT.

The CDR3 sequence is CASSSNGATNEKLFF. As DNA, the CDR3 is TGTGCCAGCAGTAGTAACGGAGCAACTAATGAAAAACTGTTTTTT. The chain has TRBV6-1 and TRBJ1-4, with no clear D. CDR1 and CDR2 from the germline V gene are MNHNS and SASEGT. V was trimmed by 5 bases and J by 0 bases, leaving 10 bases between them. The CDR3 contains 15 residues.

The sample holds a few counts of this clonotype. The genes are TRBV5-1 and TRBJ2-2; possible D gene TRBD2, 7 bases. V dropped 2 bases and J dropped 0 bases, with 11 bases sitting between them. Germline loops: CDR1 SGHRS, CDR2 YFSETQ. The CDR3 is made up of 16 amino acids. CDR3 region: CASSLTGTTNTGELFF. DNA of the CDR3: TGCGCCAGCAGCTTAACAGGGACTACGAACACCGGGGAGCTGTTTTTT. The full variable domain, rest sourced from reference TRBV5-1 and TRBJ2-2, is KAGVTQTPRYLIKTRGQQVTLSCSPISGHRSVSWYQQTPGQGLQFLFEYFSETQRNKGNFPGRFSGRQFSNSRSEMNVSTLELGDSALYLCASSLTGTTNTGELFFGEGSRLTVL.

The rearrangement joins TRBV30 to TRBJ1-4; D ambiguous. V was clipped by 0 bases and J by 7 bases, with 6 bases between them. Germline V gives CDR1 GTSNPN, CDR2 SVGIG (reference sequence). The CDR3 is made up of 12 amino acids. CDR3 sequence (DNA): TGTGCCTGGAGTGTAAAGGGTGAAAAACTGTTTTTT. Residues: CAWSVKGEKLFF.

This clonotype was found many times. The J gene is TRBJ2-5, the V gene TRBV29-1; D is uncertain. Per germline, CDR1 SQVTM and CDR2 ANQGSEA. The CDR3 is made up of 15 amino acids. The V gene lost 6 bases and the J gene lost 7 bases, with 24 bases spanning the gap. The CDR3 protein is CSVEPDEDETGTQYF. The CDR3 nucleotides are TGCAGCGTCGAACCTGACGAAGACGAGACGGGGACCCAGTACTTC.

This clonotype has more than one count but fewer than ten. The chain has TRBV6-1 and TRBJ1-2; the D gene is possibly TRBD1 (5 bases). Trimming shortened V by 5 bases and J by 3 bases, and 16 bases separated the two germline ends. The CDR3 totals 15 residues. The V gene's germline CDR1 is MNHNS and CDR2 SASEGT. The CDR3 bases are TGTGCCAGCAGTACGGGGCCTGAGAGATACTATGGCTACACCTTC. Protein product: CASSTGPERYYGYTF.

This clonotype was detected only a few times. The chain recombines TRBV11-1 with TRBJ1-6; TRBD1 agrees at 8 bases. The CDR3 covers 16 residues. J was trimmed by 7 bases and V by 5 bases; bases with no gene match: 10. The germline V gene has CDR1 SGHAT and CDR2 FQDESV (reference sequence). CDR3: CASSEKTGAANSPLHF. The CDR3 coding sequence is TGTGCCAGCAGCGAAAAGACAGGGGCCGCGAATTCACCCCTCCACTTT.

This clonotype was seen a single time. The CDR3 DNA reads TGTGCCAGCAGTTTAGCCCCTAGCGGGGAGACCCAGTACTTC. Protein: CASSLAPSGETQYF. This chain joins TRBV6-9 and TRBJ2-5, with TRBD2 matching 8 bases. The CDR3 is 14 residues long. The germline CDR1 and CDR2 sequences are MNHGY and SVAAGI. Trimming at V came to 4 bases and at J to 5 bases, leaving 6 bases not matched to a gene.

The table lists this clonotype with a few counts. This chain connects TRBV7-9 to TRBJ2-5; the match to TRBD2 covers 9 bases. This CDR3 is 18 amino acids long. Germline-derived CDR1 and CDR2 are SEHNR and FQNEAQ (reference sequence). J lost 1 base, V lost 2 bases, and 11 bases had no gene match. This CDR3 is CASSLSGFSGGLQETQYF. The CDR3 DNA is TGTGCCAGCAGCTTAAGTGGTTTTAGCGGGGGCCTCCAAGAGACCCAGTACTTC.

This clonotype was found many times. This sequence joins TRBV3-1 and TRBJ1-5; no reliable D call. Germline V CDR1 and CDR2: LGHDT, YNNKEL (reference sequence). This CDR3 comprises 15 residues. Trimming pared 0 bases from V and 5 bases from J, leaving 11 bases between. Written as DNA, the CDR3 is TGTGCCAGCAGCCAAGAGCTCGGTGGGTATCAGCCCCAGCATTTT. Amino acid sequence: CASSQELGGYQPQHF.

This clonotype was detected only a few times. This rearrangement joins TRBV29-1 to TRBJ2-6; D ambiguous. Between the trimmed V and J ends, which lost 5 bases and 3 bases, there was a span of 11 bases. This CDR3 spans 14 amino acids. Germline CDR1 is SQVTM and CDR2 is ANQGSEA. The CDR3: CSVKAKDGANVLTF. Here the CDR3 DNA reads TGCAGCGTTAAGGCAAAGGATGGGGCCAACGTCCTGACTTTC.

J is TRBJ2-7 and V is TRBV6-2 or TRBV6-3; no definite D call. With 0 bases removed from V and 2 bases from J, the gap between germline ends came to 8 bases. Per the germline V gene, CDR1 is MNHEY and CDR2 is SVGEGT. The CDR3 covers 14 residues. CDR3 bases: TGTGCCAGCAGTTACTCGAAATCCACCTACGAGCAGTACTTC. Protein: CASSYSKSTYEQYF.

DNA for the CDR3: TGTGCCAGCAGCCCCAGACAGGATAACACCGGGGAGCTGTTTTTT. It yields the protein CASSPRQDNTGELFF. This chain joins TRBV4-2 and TRBJ2-2, with D possibly TRBD1 on 6 matching bases. V gave up 4 bases and J gave up 2 bases, with 11 bases separating them. The CDR3 covers 15 residues. Per the germline V gene, CDR1 is LGHNA and CDR2 is YNFKEQ.

This clonotype was counted a few times. The CDR3 loop is CASSPRTGGDGYTF. In DNA form, the CDR3 reads TGTGCCAGCAGTCCCAGGACAGGGGGCGATGGCTACACCTTC. The V and J genes are TRBV27 and TRBJ1-2; TRBD1 matches at 11 bases. The CDR3 length is 14 residues. V lost 5 bases to trimming and J lost 6 bases; unmatched junction nucleotides: 5. CDR1 and CDR2 (germline): MNHEY, SMNVEV (reference sequence).

Ten or more counts support this clonotype. The gene calls are TRBV11-2 and TRBJ1-4; 9 bases agree with TRBD1. The CDR3 is 15 amino acids. The germline gives CDR1 SGHAT, CDR2 FQNNGV. The V gene end was trimmed by 5 bases and the J gene end by 9 bases; junction bases not matched to a gene: 10. This chain's CDR3 is CASSLPGQGRKKLFF. In nucleotides, the CDR3 is TGTGCCAGCAGCCTCCCGGGACAGGGACGTAAAAAACTGTTTTTT.

The table lists this clonotype with a count of one. The genes are TRBV9 and TRBJ2-2; D is possibly TRBD1 (5 bases). This CDR3 contains 15 residues. Trimming removed 0 bases at V and 4 bases at J, with 10 bases between. The V gene's germline CDR1 is SGDLS and CDR2 YYNGEE. The CDR3 reads CASSVVDSPTGELFF. The CDR3 coding sequence is TGTGCCAGCAGCGTAGTCGACAGCCCCACCGGGGAGCTGTTTTTT.

This clonotype was recorded at least ten times. The genes are TRBV2 and TRBJ2-1; the D is unclear. Trimming removed 3 bases at V and 10 bases at J, with 7 bases between. The V gene's germline CDR1 is SNHLY and CDR2 FYNNEI. The CDR3 has 11 residues. CDR3 residues: CASSDGSEQFF. CDR3 nucleotide sequence: TGTGCCAGCAGTGATGGCAGCGAGCAGTTCTTC.

This clonotype occurred many times. This rearrangement joins TRBV20-1 to TRBJ1-6; weak D call: TRBD1 (5 bases). This CDR3 has 16 amino acids. Trimming cost V 2 bases and J 10 bases, with 21 bases left between them. Germline V gives CDR1 DFQATT, CDR2 SNEGSKA (reference sequence). CDR3 nucleotides: TGCAGTGCTAGATCCTCGGGACTCAGGGCAAAGTCACCCCTCCACTTT. Protein sequence: CSARSSGLRAKSPLHF.